The 24 T cell receptor beta chains in this list originate from one sample, sequenced in a study of Ad26.COV2.S vaccination and SARS-CoV-2 variants. Assay used: immunoSEQ multiplex PCR; TCRdb lists only in-frame clones, some missing. The sample holds 440,000 or so clones; around 91% are singletons and the top ten take roughly 4.3%. Treatment: around 19 received Ad26.COV2.S at low or high dose, single or two shots; a few received placebo; per-sample allocation not given. Sampling happened 63 days after the first vaccine or placebo injection. Sequenced here: peripheral blood, sampled in a trial of Ad26.COV2.S vaccine versus placebo. The source is a person between 18 and 59 years old who received the Ad26.COV2.S COVID-19 vaccine or a placebo.

V usage is TRBV3-1 (or the pseudogene TRBV3-2) and J usage is TRBJ2-3; no firm D call. Per the germline V gene, CDR1 is LGHDT and CDR2 is YNNKEL (reference sequence). The V and J ends lost 0 bases and 0 bases respectively, with 7 bases between them. The CDR3 extends over 15 amino acids. CDR3 nucleotides: TGTGCCAGCAGCCAAGAATTTTCTAGCACAGATACGCAGTATTTT. This gives the protein CASSQEFSSTDTQYF.

The V and J genes are TRBV6-5 and TRBJ1-5; D is undetermined. The CDR3 extends over 13 amino acids. V was cut by 2 bases and J by 5 bases, with 7 bases left in between. CDR1 is MNHEY, CDR2 SVGAGI, per germline. The CDR3 is CASSYRLDQPQHF. The CDR3 region has the DNA TGTGCCAGCAGTTACCGTCTAGATCAGCCCCAGCATTTT.

As to this clone: A read error may produce the germline difference seen at one junction end. CDR3 loop: CAISGRGAGGPGALF. CDR3 sequence (DNA): TGTGCCATCAGTGGTAGGGGAGCGGGAGGGCCAGGGGCCCTCTTC. J is TRBJ2-1 and V is TRBV10-3, with 10 bases that match TRBD2. This CDR3 region has 15 residues. The germline gives CDR1 ENHRY, CDR2 SYGVKD.

The J gene is TRBJ2-3, the V gene TRBV6-5, with TRBD2 identical over 8 bases. With V trimmed by 6 bases and J by 7 bases, 9 bases remained unmatched. This CDR3 spans 14 amino acids. CDR1 and CDR2 from the germline V gene are MNHEY and SVGAGI. The CDR3 nucleotides read TGTGCCAGCAGCCCGCTCCTAGCGGGCAATACGCAGTATTTT. It is translated as CASSPLLAGNTQYF.

The genes are TRBV7-9 and TRBJ2-5, with a possible D match to TRBD1 (5 bases). Per the germline V gene, CDR1 is SEHNR and CDR2 is FQNEAQ (reference sequence). V lost 5 bases to trimming and J lost 2 bases, with 15 bases between them. This CDR3 is built from 15 residues. DNA of the CDR3: TGTGCCAGCAGCAGACCAGGGAATCGGCAAGAGACCCAGTACTTC. This codes for CASSRPGNRQETQYF.

Comment on this clone: Other nucleotide sequences from this sample produce the same CDR3. This chain links TRBV9 with TRBJ2-3; the match to TRBD1 covers 9 bases. The ends lost 3 bases at V and 6 bases at J; junction bases unmatched: 5. CDR3 length equals 14 residues. Germline lookup yields CDR1 SGDLS and CDR2 YYNGEE. CDR3: CASSAGQGTDTQYF. For the CDR3, the DNA is TGTGCCAGCAGCGCGGGACAGGGTACCGATACGCAGTATTTT.

J is TRBJ2-3 and V is TRBV24-1; D is uncertain. Germline V lookup: CDR1 KGHDR, CDR2 SFDVKD. The CDR3 extends over 13 amino acids. The germline V and J ends were trimmed by 9 bases and 0 bases, with 9 bases remaining between them. CDR3 protein: CATGAASTDTQYF. In DNA, the CDR3 is TGTGCCACCGGAGCCGCTAGCACAGATACGCAGTATTTT.

The chain has TRBV28 and TRBJ1-5, with 9 bases fitting TRBD1. Looked up from germline, CDR1 is MDHEN and CDR2 is SYDVKM. V shed 5 bases and J 7 bases; nucleotides not matched to a gene: 12. The CDR3 covers 16 residues. The CDR3 coding sequence is TGTGCCAGCAGTGGGATCGGGACAGGGTTGGGACAGCCCCAGCATTTT. This gives the protein CASSGIGTGLGQPQHF.

The rearrangement uses TRBV29-1 and TRBJ2-2; 7 positions match TRBD1. CDR1 and CDR2 from the germline V gene are SQVTM and ANQGSEA. The ends lost 7 bases at V and 7 bases at J; junction bases unmatched: 9. The CDR3 is 13 residues long. The DNA for the CDR3 is TGCAGCGCTTTAACAGGGGCGGACGGGGAGCTGTTTTTT. Translation: CSALTGADGELFF.

The chain carries TRBV9 and TRBJ2-3, with a possible D match to TRBD1 (5 bases). V lost 3 bases, J lost 0 bases, and 14 bases lay in between. This CDR3 has 16 residues. The germline gives CDR1 SGDLS, CDR2 YYNGEE. Written as DNA, the CDR3 is TGTGCCAGCAGCGGAGACAGCTCTTCTAGCACAGATACGCAGTATTTT. Protein sequence: CASSGDSSSSTDTQYF.

This chain joins TRBV28 and TRBJ1-5; TRBD1 agrees at 7 bases. There are 15 residues in the CDR3. V trimming: 4 bases; J trimming: 5 bases; junction bases outside the gene matches: 8. Germline V lookup: CDR1 MDHEN, CDR2 SYDVKM. This CDR3 reads CASSSDRAWDQPQHF. For the CDR3, the DNA is TGTGCCAGCAGTTCCGACAGGGCGTGGGATCAGCCCCAGCATTTT.

Of note for this clone: Other DNA sequences from this sample encode an identical CDR3 as well. DNA for the CDR3: TGTGCCAGCAGCTTAGATAGCGGATCCTACAATGAGCAGTTCTTC. It specifies CASSLDSGSYNEQFF. This chain connects TRBV11-3 to TRBJ2-1, with D maybe TRBD2 (6 bases). Germline CDR1 SGHNT, CDR2 YENEEA. With 0 bases removed from V and 1 base from J, the gap between germline ends came to 7 bases. This CDR3 has 15 amino acids.

This clone was seen a few times. The chain links TRBV5-1 to TRBJ2-1, with 7 nucleotides matching TRBD2. With V trimmed by 3 bases and J by 3 bases, 9 bases remained unmatched. This CDR3 is built from 16 residues. Germline V gene lookup returns CDR1 SGHRS and CDR2 YFSETQ. The CDR3 is CASSSAESSGYNEQFF. CDR3 sequence (DNA): TGCGCCAGCAGCTCGGCTGAGTCTAGCGGCTACAATGAGCAGTTCTTC. Variable domain in full (rest from reference TRBV5-1 and TRBJ2-1): KAGVTQTPRYLIKTRGQQVTLSCSPISGHRSVSWYQQTPGQGLQFLFEYFSETQRNKGNFPGRFSGRQFSNSRSEMNVSTLELGDSALYLCASSSAESSGYNEQFFGPGTRLTVL.

The chain links TRBV28 to TRBJ2-4; D might be TRBD1 (6 bases). Trimming removed 1 base from V and 6 bases from J, with 25 bases in between. CDR3 size: 19 residues. The germline CDR1 and CDR2 sequences are MDHEN and SYDVKM. CDR3: CASSLSHPIDRTNLNIQYF. The CDR3 bases are TGTGCCAGCAGTTTATCCCACCCTATTGACAGGACAAATTTAAACATTCAGTACTTC.

The gene calls are TRBV11-2 and TRBJ2-5, with D perhaps TRBD1 (5 bases). Looked up from germline, CDR1 is SGHAT and CDR2 is FQNNGV. The V end was cut by 5 bases, the J end by 5 bases, with 27 bases between. This CDR3 has 18 amino acids. The DNA of the CDR3 is TGTGCCAGCAGCCTGGGCCCGGCAGGGTTAGCCAGAAGGGAGACCCAGTACTTC. This codes for CASSLGPAGLARRETQYF.

This clone occurred once. V usage is TRBV19 and J usage is TRBJ1-3; no reliable D call. This CDR3 has 15 amino acids. CDR1 and CDR2 (germline): LNHDA, SQIVND (reference sequence). The V end lost 2 bases, the J end lost 0 bases, and 8 bases lay between the germline ends. Written as DNA, the CDR3 is TGTGCCAGTAGTATAATGGGGAGCTCTGGAAACACCATATATTTT. Protein: CASSIMGSSGNTIYF.

The chain has TRBV6-2 or TRBV6-3 and TRBJ2-7; D may be TRBD1 (5 bases). The ends were cut back, 2 bases at V and 0 bases at J, with 11 bases in the middle. Germline CDR1 and CDR2: MNHEY and SVGEGT. This CDR3 spans 15 amino acids. Here the CDR3 DNA reads TGTGCCAGCAGTTACCTCCAGGGCCTCTCCTACGAGCAGTACTTC. Translated: CASSYLQGLSYEQYF.

The rearrangement uses TRBV11-1 and TRBJ2-1, with a weak D call TRBD2 (6 bases). Germline loops: CDR1 SGHAT, CDR2 FQDESV (reference sequence). V was cut by 2 bases and J by 4 bases, with 12 bases left in between. This CDR3 comprises 15 residues. The CDR3 region has the DNA TGTGCCAGCAGCTTAAGGGGCGGGATATACAATGAGCAGTTCTTC. As protein: CASSLRGGIYNEQFF.

The chain couples TRBV7-2 to TRBJ2-5; weak D call: TRBD1 (5 bases). Trimming shortened V by 2 bases and J by 4 bases, and 14 bases separated the two germline ends. The CDR3 has 15 residues. Germline lookup yields CDR1 SGHTA and CDR2 FQGNSA. The CDR3 loop is CASSLSGQKLETQYF. The CDR3 DNA follows: TGTGCCAGCAGCTTATCAGGACAAAAGTTAGAGACCCAGTACTTC.

The rearrangement links TRBV7-2 to TRBJ1-5, with D perhaps matching TRBD1 (5 bases). This CDR3 has 14 residues. CDR1 is SGHTA, CDR2 FQGNSA, per germline. V was clipped by 5 bases and J by 7 bases, with 15 bases between them. CDR3 in DNA: TGTGCCAGCAGCCTAGACAGCGGCAGGCAGCCCCAGCATTTT. It encodes CASSLDSGRQPQHF.

The J gene is TRBJ1-3, the V gene TRBV9; 7 nucleotides agree with TRBD1. This CDR3 is built from 16 residues. Germline V gives CDR1 SGDLS, CDR2 YYNGEE. Trimming cost V 3 bases and J 3 bases; bases outside gene matches: 9. The CDR3 DNA reads as TGTGCCAGCAGCGCACGCGACAGGGTCGGTGGAAACACCATATATTTT. Its translation is CASSARDRVGGNTIYF.

The rearrangement links TRBV3-1 (or the pseudogene TRBV3-2) to TRBJ2-3, with D perhaps being TRBD1 or TRBD2 (5 bases each). This CDR3 is 16 amino acids long. The V and J ends lost 0 bases and 5 bases respectively, with 15 bases between them. Per germline, CDR1 LGHDT and CDR2 YNNKEL (reference sequence). As DNA, the CDR3 is TGTGCCAGCAGCCAAGATCTGGGGACCTTAGGAGATACGCAGTATTTT. It encodes CASSQDLGTLGDTQYF.

The chain employs TRBV4-3 and TRBJ2-1, with 12 bases matching TRBD2. The V segment lost 4 bases and the J segment 5 bases; nucleotides outside the gene matches: 6. Germline lookup yields CDR1 LGHNA and CDR2 YSLEER. The CDR3 consists of 16 residues. The CDR3 DNA follows: TGCGCCAGCAGCCTCATGACTAGCGGGAGTAACAATGAGCAGTTCTTC. Its protein is CASSLMTSGSNNEQFF.

The chain uses TRBV5-5 and TRBJ1-3, with 10 nucleotides matching TRBD1. This CDR3 comprises 17 residues. The ends lost 3 bases at V and 0 bases at J; junction bases unmatched: 6. Per germline, CDR1 SGHKS and CDR2 YYEKEE (reference sequence). The CDR3 bases are TGTGCCAGCAGCTCCCCGGACAGGGGGAGCTCTGGAAACACCATATATTTT. As protein: CASSSPDRGSSGNTIYF.